The 20 T cell receptor beta chains given below trace back to one sample, sequenced in a study of blood T cell repertoires in COVID-19. Sequencing used immunoSEQ multiplex PCR; TCRdb keeps in-frame clones, though not all of them. The data hold 150,000 to 200,000 clones, with 84% observed a single time. The sequenced material came from PBMCs or T cells enriched from blood (not recorded which). The receptor source for this set is a man aged 50 to 59 who had recovered from COVID-19.

The chain has TRBV6-5 and TRBJ2-7; perhaps TRBD1 as D (6 bases). Germline V gene lookup returns CDR1 MNHEY and CDR2 SVGAGI. V gave up 5 bases and J gave up 2 bases, with 13 bases separating them. The CDR3 totals 14 residues. The CDR3 nucleotides are TGTGCCAGCAGTCCCCGCAGGGGTACCTACGAGCAGTACTTC. Translating it yields CASSPRRGTYEQYF.

This sequence joins TRBV6-5 and TRBJ2-7; D is possibly TRBD1 (5 bases). V was pared by 6 bases and J by 3 bases, with 18 bases between. The CDR3 totals 15 residues. Germline CDR1 MNHEY, CDR2 SVGAGI. The DNA for the CDR3 is TGTGCCAGCAGCCGCGGCTCGGACACATACTACGAGCAGTACTTC. It codes for CASSRGSDTYYEQYF.

V is TRBV7-6 and J is TRBJ2-3, with 10 bases identical to TRBD2. Germline assignment: CDR1 SGHVS and CDR2 FNYEAQ. This CDR3 has 18 residues. V was pared by 2 bases and J by 3 bases, with 11 bases of the junction left unmatched. The CDR3 region is CASSLLAGAGIGTDTQYF. Written as DNA, the CDR3 is TGTGCCAGCAGCTTACTAGCGGGGGCGGGGATTGGTACAGATACGCAGTATTTT.

The rearrangement links TRBV30 to TRBJ1-1, with D tentatively TRBD1 (6 bases). This CDR3 is 14 amino acids long. Germline V gene sequence: CDR1 GTSNPN, CDR2 SVGIG (reference sequence). Trimming pared 3 bases from V and 5 bases from J, leaving 16 bases between. DNA for the CDR3: TGTGCCTGGAGCTGGGGGGGGCTGGGAACTGAAGCTTTCTTT. The encoded protein is CAWSWGGLGTEAFF.

This chain uses TRBV5-1 with TRBJ1-4; tentatively, D is TRBD1 (5 bases). CDR3 length equals 15 residues. The V end lost 0 bases, the J end lost 7 bases, and 13 bases lay between the germline ends. The germline CDR1 and CDR2 sequences are SGHRS and YFSETQ. The CDR3 coding sequence is TGCGCCAGCAGCTTGGCAAGGGGCACCGTTGAAAAACTGTTTTTT. Protein: CASSLARGTVEKLFF.

This sequence joins TRBV7-8 and TRBJ2-2, with D perhaps matching TRBD2 (7 bases). The germline CDR1 and CDR2 sequences are SGHVS and FQNEAQ. The CDR3 contains 13 residues. Trimming took 5 bases from V and 4 from J, leaving 8 bases between them. The CDR3 region is CASSRGATGELFF. In DNA form, the CDR3 reads TGTGCCAGCAGCCGGGGGGCCACCGGGGAGCTGTTTTTT.

In its sample, this clone was seen many times. This sequence joins TRBV5-1 and TRBJ1-2; TRBD1 is a possible D gene (5 bases). Germline V lookup: CDR1 SGHRS, CDR2 YFSETQ. V shed 4 bases and J shed 0 bases, with 13 bases lying between them. The CDR3 consists of 15 residues. The CDR3 nucleotides are TGCGCCAGCAGCCCCCCGGGGGGTTCTAACTATGGCTACACCTTC. Translated: CASSPPGGSNYGYTF.

In DNA form, the CDR3 reads TGTGCCAGTAATTCGGGGGGAGACAATCAGCCCCAGCATTTT. This gives the protein CASNSGGDNQPQHF. The chain employs TRBV19 and TRBJ1-5; D perhaps matches TRBD1 (5 bases). Trimming pared 7 bases from V and 3 bases from J, leaving 13 bases between. The length of the CDR3 is 14 residues. Germline V lookup: CDR1 LNHDA, CDR2 SQIVND (reference sequence).

This chain uses TRBV6-5 with TRBJ2-7; D is unresolved. Trimming cost V 4 bases and J 3 bases, with 7 bases left between them. CDR3 length: 12 residues. Germline loops: CDR1 MNHEY, CDR2 SVGAGI. CDR3 coding DNA: TGTGCCAGCAGTTCCAACATCTACGAGCAGTACTTC. Protein product: CASSSNIYEQYF.

The sample holds a few counts of this clone. V is TRBV13 and J is TRBJ1-1; a possible D gene is TRBD1 (6 bases). The CDR3 extends over 15 amino acids. Trimming shortened V by 4 bases and J by 2 bases, and 14 bases separated the two germline ends. Looked up from germline, CDR1 is PRHDT and CDR2 is FYEKMQ (reference sequence). The CDR3 here is CASSSGGGPNTEAFF. Here the CDR3 DNA reads TGTGCCAGCAGCTCCGGTGGGGGCCCAAACACTGAAGCTTTCTTT.

The CDR3 region has the DNA TGTGCCAGCAGCTCGGCCCTCGGACTAGCGGAAAACACCGGGGAGCTGTTTTTT. Amino acid sequence: CASSSALGLAENTGELFF. The chain has TRBV5-6 and TRBJ2-2; 10 bases fit TRBD2. There are 18 residues in the CDR3. The V segment lost 3 bases and the J segment 2 bases; nucleotides outside the gene matches: 10. Per the germline V gene, CDR1 is SGHDT and CDR2 is YYEEEE.

The chain links TRBV13 to TRBJ1-1; D possibly corresponds to TRBD1 (6 bases). From germline, CDR1 is PRHDT and CDR2 FYEKMQ (reference sequence). Trimming cost V 5 bases and J 10 bases, with 23 bases left between them. The CDR3 runs 15 residues. CDR3: CASSHRGSGTLGAFF. Here the CDR3 DNA reads TGTGCCAGCAGCCACCGGGGTTCGGGGACACTGGGAGCTTTCTTT. The full variable domain, with the rest looked up from reference TRBV13 and TRBJ1-1, is AAGVIQSPRHLIKEKRETATLKCYPIPRHDTVYWYQQGPGQDPQFLISFYEKMQSDKGSIPDRFSAQQFSDYHSELNMSSLELGDSALYFCASSHRGSGTLGAFFGQGTRLTVV.

The V call is TRBV4-2, the J call TRBJ2-1; TRBD2 matches at 9 bases. The trim removed 0 bases at V and 5 bases at J, leaving 8 bases unmatched. Germline CDR1 is LGHNA and CDR2 is YNFKEQ. The CDR3 spans 17 residues. The CDR3 DNA is TGTGCCAGCAGCCAAGAATGGTCTAGCGGGGCCCACAATGAGCAGTTCTTC. Translation gives CASSQEWSSGAHNEQFF.

The gene calls are TRBV5-1 and TRBJ2-4, with 10 nucleotides matching TRBD2. Trimming at V came to 4 bases and at J to 1 base, leaving 2 bases not matched to a gene. The germline V gene has CDR1 SGHRS and CDR2 YFSETQ. The CDR3 covers 15 residues. CDR3 in amino acids: CASSRSGGAKNIQYF. The CDR3 DNA reads as TGCGCCAGCAGCCGTAGCGGGGGGGCCAAAAACATTCAGTACTTC.

J is TRBJ1-6 and V is TRBV6-5; TRBD1 might be the D (5 bases). This CDR3 region has 11 residues. V was clipped by 11 bases and J by 6 bases, with 8 bases between them. Germline V gene data show CDR1 as MNHEY and CDR2 as SVGAGI. The CDR3 protein is CAQGINSPLHF. CDR3 in DNA: TGTGCCCAGGGAATTAATTCACCCCTCCACTTT.

The chain carries TRBV18 and TRBJ2-7; maybe TRBD2 (6 bases). The germline V gene encodes CDR1 KGHSH and CDR2 LQKENI. V was trimmed by 4 bases and J by 4 bases, leaving 17 bases between them. This CDR3 is 15 amino acids long. CDR3 sequence (DNA): TGTGCCAGCTCACTAAGACTAGAACAAGTGTACGAGCAGTACTTC. Translating gives CASSLRLEQVYEQYF.

The chain employs TRBV24-1 and TRBJ1-2, with 8 bases fitting TRBD1. Trimming at V came to 2 bases and at J to 2 bases, leaving 0 bases not matched to a gene. Germline assignment: CDR1 KGHDR and CDR2 SFDVKD. CDR3 size: 14 residues. Written as DNA, the CDR3 is TGTGCCACCAGTGATTGGGACAGGAACTATGGCTACACCTTC. It is translated as CATSDWDRNYGYTF.

The chain combines TRBV29-1 with TRBJ2-1, with TRBD2 matching over 13 bases. The CDR3 is 19 residues long. Germline trimming cut 2 bases from V and 2 bases from J; bases unmatched to any gene: 12. Germline loops: CDR1 SQVTM, CDR2 ANQGSEA. CDR3 residues: CSVELIPTSGGYTYNEQFF. Written as DNA, the CDR3 is TGCAGCGTTGAACTCATCCCGACTAGCGGGGGGTACACCTACAATGAGCAGTTCTTC.

The rearrangement uses TRBV24-1 and TRBJ1-2; D perhaps matches TRBD1 (6 bases). Germline CDR1 and CDR2: KGHDR and SFDVKD. Trimming removed 3 bases at V and 4 bases at J, with 11 bases between. The CDR3 is 14 residues long. This chain's CDR3 is CATSDTGRRYGYTF. CDR3 DNA: TGTGCCACCAGTGATACAGGGCGGCGCTATGGCTACACCTTC.

This clone was recorded only once. V usage is TRBV28 and J usage is TRBJ2-7; 7 positions match TRBD1. This CDR3 comprises 13 residues. V was clipped by 6 bases and J by 3 bases; unmatched bases: 5. Looked up from germline, CDR1 is MDHEN and CDR2 is SYDVKM. The CDR3 nucleotides read TGTGCCAGCAGCCAGCACAGGGGCTACGAGCAGTACTTC. Translating it yields CASSQHRGYEQYF.